The 5 T cell receptor beta chains below were found in one sample sequenced in a study of blood T cell repertoires in COVID-19. The data were produced by immunoSEQ multiplex PCR, yet TCRdb's version contains in-frame clones alone and is incomplete. The sample carries approximately 180,000 clones, nearly 90% recorded once. Specimen: peripheral blood. Source of these receptors: a man aged 55 to 70 with active or convalescent COVID-19.

The CDR3 DNA sequence: TGTGCCAGCAGCCCAGGACAAAGACAAGGAGAGACCCAGTACTTC. Residues: CASSPGQRQGETQYF. The rearrangement links TRBV5-4 to TRBJ2-5, with a possible D match to TRBD1 (5 bases). The CDR3 runs 15 residues. The V gene's germline CDR1 is SGHNT and CDR2 YYREEE (reference sequence). V shed 4 bases and J shed 4 bases, with 17 bases lying between them.

This clone was counted only a few times. V and J are TRBV2 and TRBJ1-4, with D unclear. CDR1 is SNHLY, CDR2 FYNNEI, per germline. The CDR3 covers 14 residues. With 5 bases removed from V and 8 bases from J, the gap between germline ends came to 15 bases. This CDR3 reads CASSPDSVGEKLFF. The CDR3 DNA reads as TGTGCCAGCAGTCCGGACTCGGTGGGAGAAAAACTGTTTTTT.

This clone turned up a few times. The chain combines TRBV5-6 with TRBJ2-3; the match to TRBD2 covers 9 bases. The germline gives CDR1 SGHDT, CDR2 YYEEEE. CDR3 length: 15 amino acids. V shed 0 bases, J shed 3 bases, and the junction held 2 bases outside the gene matches. CDR3 amino acids: CASSLGGGETDTQYF. CDR3 coding DNA: TGTGCCAGCAGCTTGGGCGGGGGGGAAACAGATACGCAGTATTTT.

This clone showed up just a few times. The J gene is TRBJ2-1, the V gene TRBV7-8, with D maybe TRBD2 (7 bases). Trimming removed 5 bases from V and 7 bases from J, with 18 bases in between. The CDR3 is 15 amino acids. Germline assignment: CDR1 SGHVS and CDR2 FQNEAQ. The CDR3: CASSGRWGGRNEQFF. The DNA of the CDR3 is TGTGCCAGCAGCGGCCGGTGGGGGGGCCGGAATGAGCAGTTCTTC. The full variable domain, completed using reference TRBV7-8 and TRBJ2-1, is GAGVSQSPRYKVAKRGQDVALRCDPISGHVSLFWYQQALGQGPEFLTYFQNEAQLDKSGLPSDRFFAERPEGSVSTLKIQRTQQEDSAVYLCASSGRWGGRNEQFFGPGTRLTVL.

This rearrangement joins TRBV3-1 (or the pseudogene TRBV3-2) to TRBJ2-5, with TRBD2 identical over 13 bases. This CDR3 has 16 residues. Trimming at V came to 4 bases and at J to 3 bases, leaving 5 bases not matched to a gene. The germline V gene has CDR1 LGHDT and CDR2 YNNKEL (reference sequence). CDR3 amino acids: CASSRGLAGAEETQYF. DNA of the CDR3: TGTGCCAGCAGCCGCGGACTAGCGGGGGCTGAAGAGACCCAGTACTTC.